A single T cell receptor beta chain is shown here with its context. Antigen: not known. The sample originates from a study of type 1 regulatory T cells. The CDR3 spans 15 residues. Trimming left V 0 bases short and J 2 bases short, with 12 bases between. Germline assignment: CDR1 DFQATT and CDR2 SNEGSKA (reference sequence). TCRdb reprocessed the reads with MiXCR, giving one entry per CDR3 protein. This table holds some 60,000 distinct CDR3 sequences, approximately 60% found once. Sequenced material: cultured non-Tr1 T cells, either the whole culture or a sorted T cell fraction (not recorded which). The chain joins TRBV20-1 to TRBJ2-3; D remains ambiguous. This sequence was found in a human donor in good health. The CDR3 DNA is TGCAGTGCTAGAGAGGGCATCACTAACACAGATACGCAGTATTTT. Translated, it gives CSAREGITNTDTQYF.